These T cell receptor beta chains were read from a single sample in a study of STAT5B mutations in CD4+ large granular lymphocyte leukemia. Profiling relied on immunoSEQ multiplex PCR, and the TCRdb table lists in-frame clones only, not all of them. The top ten clones hold 1.5% to 2% of a sample with roughly 6,700 clones, roughly 70% of them seen once. Specimen: PBMCs. These receptors all stem from a woman in her 70s with CD4+ T-cell large granular lymphocyte leukemia. Each CDR3 is given with its conserved first and last residue. The D gene is left open where the match is weak. The size field is filled for only some rows; it gives once, few, many or a size class.

TRBD1 - TRBJ2-7 TRBV7-8 TGTGCCAGCAGCTTAAGCCGGGACAGGGATTACGAGCAGTACTTC CASSLSRDRDYEQYF
TRBD1 few TRBJ2-7 TRBV4-1 TGCGCCAGCAGCGACAGGGTGGCCCACGAGCAGTACTTC CASSDRVAHEQYF
TRBD1 - TRBJ2-5 TRBV6-5 TGTGCCAGCTCCTTTACAGGGGGTCAAGAGACCCAGTACTTC CASSFTGGQETQYF
- once TRBJ1-3 TRBV5-1 TGCGCCAGCAGCATCTCAGGGGCCGGAAACACCATATATTTT CASSISGAGNTIYF
- - TRBJ1-2 TRBV7-6 TGTGCCAGCAGCTTAGATATTGCGGGATATGGCTACACCTTC CASSLDIAGYGYTF
- - TRBJ1-5 TRBV7-9 TGTGCCAGCAGCCGAAGAGAAAATAGCAATCAGCCCCAGCATTTT CASSRRENSNQPQHF
TRBD2 - TRBJ2-1 TRBV30 TGTGCCTGGAGCCGACTAGCGATCTACAATGAGCAGTTCTTC CAWSRLAIYNEQFF
- - TRBJ1-4 TRBV5-1 TGCGCCAGCAGCTTGGGGATAGGGGAGGGTGAAAAACTGTTTTTT CASSLGIGEGEKLFF
TRBD1 - TRBJ1-6 TRBV30 TGTGCCTGGAGCTTTGGACAGGGGGCGCCGAATTCACCCCTCCACTTT CAWSFGQGAPNSPLHF
- - TRBJ2-5 TRBV5-8 TGTGCCAGCACTGCGGTAGGGGGAGAGACCCAGTACTTC CASTAVGGETQYF
- - TRBJ2-4 TRBV29-1 TGCAGCGTTGAAGACGGCGTGGACATTCAGTACTTC CSVEDGVDIQYF
TRBD1 - TRBJ1-5 TRBV19 TGTGCCAGTAGGGACAGGGTCAATCAGCCCCAGCATTTT CASRDRVNQPQHF
TRBD1 few TRBJ2-2 TRBV12-5 TGTGCTAGTGGTCGGGGACAGGGTGGAACCGGGGAGCTGTTTTTT CASGRGQGGTGELFF
TRBD1 - TRBJ1-5 TRBV28 TGTGCCAGCAGTACAGGGGGCGAAGATCAGCCCCAGCATTTT CASSTGGEDQPQHF
TRBD1 once TRBJ1-6 TRBV9 TGTGCCAGCAGCGTAGCCAGGGGGCCTTCACCCCTCCACTTT CASSVARGPSPLHF